The entry that follows covers one TCR beta chain sequence. It lacks a known antigen. No per-base quality is available; no much larger clone lies one base away. The CDR3, cysteine through phenylalanine, is 12 amino acids long. Of the read, only the CDR3 DNA is kept; its 36 bases are in frame from base 1. V is cut by 3 bases and J by 7 bases, and the space between the germline ends is 9 bases. CDR1 SEHNR and CDR2 FQNEAQ are derived from the germline V gene (reference sequence). CD8 naive samples consisted of CD45RO-negative cells that were positively selected for CCR7, yielding a CD45RA+CCR7+ population without TemRA cells. The donors were healthy, HIV-negative adults with no recently reported acute infections or vaccinations. Every donor was a Caucasian adult residing in Nashville, Tennessee, USA. Blood was obtained by leukapheresis, after which PBMCs were separated by Ficoll-Histopaque density gradient centrifugation and cryopreserved in liquid nitrogen vapor phase. Analytical flow cytometry was used to check the purity and quantity of every magnetically sorted T cell population. Genomic DNA was isolated from each sorted fraction and quantified by UV absorbance on a Nanodrop 2000c.

The data stem from a study of shared clonotypes between healthy human individuals (dated by TCRdb to about 2020). General notes on the study: The cohort included three men and two women between 18 and 49 years of age. For each donor, CD4 naive and CD4 memory were each given three plates, CD8 naive was given two plates, and CD8 memory was given one plate. To estimate repertoire size and how much clonotype sharing occurs between individuals, the study deeply sequenced the blood TCR repertoires of about five healthy adults. Different laboratories and diverse techniques were used to prepare libraries and sequence TCR repertoires, to increase sequencing depth and limit assay-specific biases. Between about 0.9 and 10 billion PBMCs per donor were obtained by leukapheresis.

Points the paper makes about the study in general: When four donors were compared, the shared fraction of clonotypes was about 5% for naive CD4, approximately 3.5% for naive CD8, 2% to 2.5% for memory CD4, and 0.35% to 0.4% for memory CD8. Pairwise subsampling indicated that sequencing depth was expected to affect the degree of clonotype sharing among donors. Even with the large sequencing depth, rarefaction of the sorted-subset datasets indicated that sequencing was incomplete. The small number of donors limited the genetic and exposure-history diversity represented. Compared with non-shared clonotypes, clonotypes shared by all four sorted-subset donors had higher generation probabilities. Larger estimated clonotype richness was generally found for naive subsets than for memory subsets. Sampling was limited to blood, and TCR repertoires in tissue likely differ from TCR repertoires in blood.

Using the deep immunoSEQ assay, TCR CDR3 regions were amplified from genomic DNA by multiplex PCR. Genomic DNA extracted from each cell subset was distributed evenly over all wells of several immunoSEQ 96-well plates, and each plate served as one replicate. For sorted subsets, about 0.2 ug genomic DNA, equal to 30,000 to 35,000 T cell genomes, was loaded into each replicate PCR. Purified libraries were measured with a Qubit 3.0 fluorometer, size-checked on a Bioanalyzer 2100, and measured again with the KAPA Library Quantification kit. Each immunoSEQ 96-well plate was sequenced on its own single-read 150-cycle Illumina NextSeq 550 flow cell. The paper's data handling went like this. Because only junctional sequences without quality scores were contained in the immunoSEQ output, filtering matching that applied to full-length reads could not be performed. To assign V/J genes and CDR3, sequences were annotated using PyIR, a Python wrapper for IgBLAST v1.9, with IMGT germline references. Reads with weak V/J assignments (E-value above 1e-6), missing CDR3, stop codons, out-of-frame junctions, or ambiguous translated residues were removed. A V3J clonotype was defined by an identical inferred V gene, J gene, and CDR3 amino acid sequence. Percentage overlap between repertoires was computed as shared unique clonotypes divided by the size of the smaller repertoire. Three approaches were used to assess repertoire richness: RTK rarefaction, the Chao1 estimator, and Recon v2.1 estimates of unobserved clonotypes. Generation probabilities for all TCRbeta clonotypes obtained by the gDNA method from a few donors were computed using OLGA. TCRdb holds this immuneACCESS table with in-frame rearrangements only. Some clones are missing; in checked studies, unresolved V genes explain under half, and the rest has no known cause. The V and J calls and clone size come from that table; D and trimming were worked out from the DNA. The sample profile shows about 2.1 million clones; around 93% of them were found once. Around 1.7% of the sample is held by the ten biggest clonotypes.

The chain was built from TRBV7-9 and TRBJ1-1, and TRBD1 may be the D gene, going by 5 matching bases. This clonotype was sampled from a man aged 18 to 29 in good health. Some clones in this sample may be carry-over from other donors' samples. What was sequenced was naive CD8+ T cells from PBMCs. Reading the label with the study, this specimen's cell subset or site is: CD45RA+CCR7+. The CDR3 region reads CASSFRTLEAFF. The base sequence is TGTGCCAGCAGCTTCCGGACACTTGAAGCTTTCTTT.